Listed below are T cell receptor beta chains from one sample, sequenced in a study of blood T cell repertoires in COVID-19. Method: immunoSEQ multiplex PCR; TCRdb's copy keeps in-frame clones and lacks some. The table has about 280,000 clones, roughly 80% seen once; the top ten hold 5%. Sequenced input: PBMCs or T cells enriched from blood (not recorded which). These receptors were obtained from a man aged 40-55 years who had been exposed to COVID-19. The CDR3 runs from the conserved cysteine through the conserved F or W. The D gene is left open where the match is weak. Clone sizes are given selectively: once, few, many, or a class where the clone is expanded.

TRBJ2-7 . TRBV5-4 TRBD2 CASSYGGLAGDHEQYF TGTGCCAGCAGCTACGGTGGACTAGCGGGAGACCACGAGCAGTACTTC
TRBJ2-3 . TRBV7-9 . CASSLRTASTDTQYF TGTGCCAGCAGCCTCCGGACAGCGAGCACAGATACGCAGTATTTT
TRBJ2-3 . TRBV27 TRBD1 CASSSRDRGRGESDTQYF TGTGCCAGCAGTTCCCGGGACAGGGGGCGCGGGGAATCAGATACGCAGTATTTT
TRBJ1-6 . TRBV4-1 . CASSRTPGLNNSPLHF TGCGCCAGCAGCCGAACCCCGGGACTTAATAATTCACCCCTCCACTTT
TRBJ1-5 once TRBV6-1 . CASSEGGTGNQPQHF TGTGCCAGCAGTGAGGGGGGGACGGGAAATCAGCCCCAGCATTTT
TRBJ2-3 . TRBV11-2 TRBD2 CASSLMLAGGNTQYF TGTGCCAGCAGCTTAATGCTAGCGGGAGGAAATACGCAGTATTTT
TRBJ2-7 . TRBV5-8 . CASNSIGLPYEQYF TGTGCCAGCAACTCCATTGGTCTTCCCTACGAGCAGTACTTC
TRBJ1-5 . TRBV7-9 TRBD1 CASSLQGDQPQHF TGTGCCAGCAGCTTACAGGGGGATCAGCCCCAGCATTTT
TRBJ2-1 . TRBV6-5 TRBD1 CASTLPGTGFGQFF TGTGCCAGCACCCTCCCCGGGACAGGTTTTGGGCAGTTCTTC
TRBJ1-3 few TRBV18 TRBD1 CASSPGPGGPGNTIYF TGTGCCAGCTCACCAGGGCCAGGGGGCCCTGGAAACACCATATATTTT
TRBJ1-2 once TRBV19 . CASFTDFYGYTF TGTGCCAGCTTTACAGATTTCTATGGCTACACCTTC
TRBJ1-5 many TRBV7-3 . CASSLSGTFF TGTGCCAGCAGCTTGTCAGGTACCTTTTTT
TRBJ2-3 . TRBV11-3 . CASSLNHMDTQYF TGTGCCAGCAGCTTAAACCACATGGATACGCAGTATTTT
TRBJ1-6 . TRBV18 . CASSGQNSPLHF TGTGCCAGCTCAGGACAGAATTCACCCCTCCACTTT
TRBJ1-1 . TRBV9 TRBD1 CASCPGTGNTEAFF TGTGCCAGCTGTCCCGGGACAGGGAACACTGAAGCTTTCTTT
TRBJ2-1 . TRBV5-1 TRBD2 CASSLVRTSDEQFF TGCGCCAGCAGCTTGGTCCGGACTAGCGATGAGCAGTTCTTC
TRBJ2-3 . TRBV14 . CASSQESVGDTQYF TGTGCCAGCAGCCAAGAGTCAGTCGGGGATACGCAGTATTTT
TRBJ2-3 . TRBV5-1 TRBD2 CASSLGVTSGSPPDTQYF TGCGCCAGCAGCTTGGGGGTTACTAGCGGGAGCCCTCCAGATACGCAGTATTTT
TRBJ2-7 . TRBV7-8 . CASSPRIGNMNSYEQYF TGTGCCAGCAGCCCAAGGATCGGGAATATGAACTCCTACGAGCAGTACTTC
TRBJ1-2 . TRBV30 . CAWRLGWRARTAQGYIF TGTGCCTGGAGATTGGGGTGGAGGGCCCGAACCGCGCAGGGCTACATCTTC
TRBJ1-1 few TRBV7-9 TRBD1 CASSRQGILYGAFF TGTGCCAGCAGCCGACAGGGAATTCTCTACGGAGCTTTCTTT
TRBJ2-2 . TRBV12-3/TRBV12-4 . CASSRSGPGELFF TGTGCCAGCAGCCGCTCAGGGCCCGGGGAGCTGTTTTTT
TRBJ2-5 . TRBV6-7 TRBD2 CASSSNPGTSGSRKETQYF TGTGCCAGCAGCTCTAACCCCGGGACTAGCGGGAGTCGGAAAGAGACCCAGTACTTC
TRBJ2-7 . TRBV23-1 TRBD1 CASRPFVNDRGDPTEQYF TGCGCCAGCAGACCGTTTGTAAATGACAGGGGGGACCCTACGGAGCAGTACTTC
TRBJ1-6 few TRBV2 . CASRIRVLVDSPLHF TGTGCCAGCAGGATCAGGGTGTTGGTTGATTCACCCCTCCACTTT
TRBJ1-1 . TRBV10-3 TRBD1 CAIRNRDSTEAFF TGTGCCATCAGGAACCGGGACAGCACTGAAGCTTTCTTT
TRBJ2-3 . TRBV9 . CASSDDGRSTDTQYF TGTGCCAGCAGCGACGATGGGCGCTCCACAGATACGCAGTATTTT
TRBJ1-3 . TRBV9 . CASSVSSSGNTIYF TGTGCCAGCAGCGTCTCGAGCTCTGGAAACACCATATATTTT
TRBJ1-2 . TRBV12-3/TRBV12-4 . CASSLRGYGYTF TGTGCCAGCAGTTTGCGGGGCTATGGCTACACCTTC
TRBJ2-3 once TRBV6-5 . CASSLLASTDTQYF TGTGCCAGCAGTCTTCTAGCGAGCACAGATACGCAGTATTTT
TRBJ2-7 . TRBV6-1 TRBD1 CASSEGDRGYYEQYF TGTGCCAGCAGTGAAGGGGACAGGGGATACTACGAGCAGTACTTC
TRBJ2-7 . TRBV5-4 TRBD2 CASMTRTSGTYEQYF TGTGCCAGCATGACCAGGACTAGCGGCACCTACGAGCAGTACTTC
TRBJ2-1 . TRBV5-1 . CASSRAGTRSNEQFF TGCGCCAGCAGCCGAGCCGGGACAAGAAGTAATGAGCAGTTCTTC
TRBJ2-3 . TRBV5-1 . CASSLSPTSTDTQYF TGCGCCAGCAGCTTATCGCCTACTAGCACAGATACGCAGTATTTT
TRBJ2-7 . TRBV7-3 . CASSLLALDYEQYF TGTGCCAGCAGTCTCCTAGCCCTCGACTACGAGCAGTACTTC
TRBJ2-7 few TRBV14 TRBD2 CASSRLAGTSYEQYF TGTGCCAGCAGCCGACTAGCGGGGACCTCCTACGAGCAGTACTTC
TRBJ2-1 once TRBV24-1 . CATSDLRDSYNEQFF TGTGCCACCAGTGATCTCCGGGATTCTTACAATGAGCAGTTCTTC
TRBJ2-5 . TRBV19 . CASSIGWRETQYF TGTGCCAGTAGTATAGGGTGGAGGGAGACCCAGTACTTC
TRBJ1-2 . TRBV5-6 TRBD1 CASSLIGGGLRYGYTF TGTGCCAGCAGCTTAATTGGAGGGGGCCTCAGGTATGGCTACACCTTC
TRBJ2-5 . TRBV5-1 . CASSREPRGETQYF TGCGCCAGCAGCCGCGAGCCCCGAGGGGAGACCCAGTACTTC
TRBJ2-1 . TRBV29-1 . CSVDGQGPPPYNEQFF TGCAGCGTTGATGGGCAGGGGCCACCCCCCTACAATGAGCAGTTCTTC
TRBJ1-1 . TRBV7-8 . CASSPWLRWEEAFF TGTGCCAGCAGCCCCTGGTTGAGGTGGGAGGAAGCTTTCTTT
TRBJ1-3 . TRBV5-1 TRBD1 CASSFRGTGGASGNTIYF TGCGCCAGCAGCTTTCGGGGGACAGGGGGCGCTTCGGGAAACACCATATATTTT
TRBJ2-5 . TRBV5-1 TRBD2 CASSLTGGLAGKTQYF TGCGCCAGCAGCCTAACCGGGGGGCTAGCGGGGAAGACCCAGTACTTC
TRBJ2-7 . TRBV3-1/TRBV3-2 TRBD2 CASSPIIAGEQYF TGTGCCAGCAGCCCAATCATAGCGGGCGAGCAGTACTTC